This T cell receptor (beta chain) came from a study of cytomegalovirus exposure and HLA in healthy donors. Trimming pared 6 bases from V and 3 bases from J, leaving 9 bases between. Germline V gives CDR1 MDHEN, CDR2 SYDVKM. The CDR3 has 13 residues. Both 60 Vbeta primers and 13 Jbeta primers went into the PCR. Clones were sequenced by immunoSEQ multiplex PCR, and TCRdb holds only the in-frame ones, with some missing. The sample has about 190,000 clones; roughly 77% are singletons. Findings and limits, study-wide: Common viral pathogens were later found to be apparently linked to several of the most significant clusters.

About this clone itself: Its matching antigen is unknown.

This TCR was recovered from a woman in her 30s in good health and CMV-seropositive. V and J are TRBV28 and TRBJ1-5; D is undetermined. Sequences were obtained from PBMCs. This CDR3 is CASRPDTNQPQHF. CDR3 DNA sequence: TGTGCCAGCAGACCCGACACCAATCAGCCCCAGCATTTT.